This entry lists 5 T cell receptor beta chains sequenced from one sample in a study of shared clonotypes between healthy human individuals. TCRdb's table, derived via immunoSEQ multiplex PCR, lists solely in-frame clones and lacks some. The sample lists roughly 2.2 million clones; approximately 90% were seen once. The sample comprised naive CD4+ T cells from PBMCs. Subset specified: CD45RA+ positively selected. All receptors come from a man aged 18 to 30 in good health. Some clones in this sample may be carry-over from other donors' samples.

The V gene is TRBV19, the J gene TRBJ2-5; TRBD2 is a possible D gene (6 bases). This CDR3 contains 12 residues. The germline gives CDR1 LNHDA, CDR2 SQIVND (reference sequence). V lost 5 bases to trimming and J lost 4 bases, with 8 bases between them. The CDR3 bases are TGTGCCAGTAGTTGGGGAGGAGAGACCCAGTACTTC. This gives the protein CASSWGGETQYF. The full variable domain, rest sourced from reference TRBV19 and TRBJ2-5, is DGGITQSPKYLFRKEGQNVTLSCEQNLNHDAMYWYRQDPGQGLRLIYYSQIVNDFQKGDIAEGYSVSREKKESFPLTVTSAQKNPTAFYLCASSWGGETQYFGPGTRLLVL.

This chain joins TRBV25-1 and TRBJ2-7; 8 nucleotides align to TRBD2. V shed 10 bases and J 2 bases; nucleotides not matched to a gene: 7. From germline, CDR1 is MGHDK and CDR2 SYGVNS. The CDR3 consists of 13 residues. The CDR3 DNA reads TGTGCCATCGGGGGGGGGCCCCCCTACGAGCAGTACTTC. Translation gives CAIGGGPPYEQYF.

V usage is TRBV11-2 and J usage is TRBJ1-4; D is possibly TRBD1 (5 bases). This CDR3 comprises 15 residues. Trimming stripped 8 bases from V and 8 bases from J, with 21 bases between. Germline V gene sequence: CDR1 SGHAT, CDR2 FQNNGV. The CDR3 bases are TGTGCCAGCGGACCTTCGGGGCAGTACCCCGAAAAACTGTTTTTT. This encodes CASGPSGQYPEKLFF. Full variable domain (outside the CDR3, taken from reference TRBV11-2 and TRBJ1-4): EAGVAQSPRYKIIEKRQSVAFWCNPISGHATLYWYQQILGQGPKLLIQFQNNGVVDDSQLPKDRFSAERLKGVDSTLKIQPAKLEDSAVYLCASGPSGQYPEKLFFGSGTQLSVL.

J is TRBJ2-5 and V is TRBV6-5, with a tentative D call TRBD2 (5 bases). Per the germline V gene, CDR1 is MNHEY and CDR2 is SVGAGI. The CDR3 has 14 amino acids. V dropped 2 bases and J dropped 9 bases, with 16 bases sitting between them. The CDR3 DNA reads as TGTGCCAGCAGTTACGATGGAGTCCGGGGAGCCCAGTACTTC. It is translated as CASSYDGVRGAQYF.

This sequence joins TRBV18 and TRBJ1-5; D ambiguous. Trimming left V 4 bases short and J 1 base short, with 5 bases between. This CDR3 is built from 13 residues. CDR1 and CDR2 (germline): KGHSH, LQKENI. CDR3 protein: CASSLGSNQPQHF. CDR3 coding DNA: TGTGCCAGCTCACTGGGGAGCAATCAGCCCCAGCATTTT.